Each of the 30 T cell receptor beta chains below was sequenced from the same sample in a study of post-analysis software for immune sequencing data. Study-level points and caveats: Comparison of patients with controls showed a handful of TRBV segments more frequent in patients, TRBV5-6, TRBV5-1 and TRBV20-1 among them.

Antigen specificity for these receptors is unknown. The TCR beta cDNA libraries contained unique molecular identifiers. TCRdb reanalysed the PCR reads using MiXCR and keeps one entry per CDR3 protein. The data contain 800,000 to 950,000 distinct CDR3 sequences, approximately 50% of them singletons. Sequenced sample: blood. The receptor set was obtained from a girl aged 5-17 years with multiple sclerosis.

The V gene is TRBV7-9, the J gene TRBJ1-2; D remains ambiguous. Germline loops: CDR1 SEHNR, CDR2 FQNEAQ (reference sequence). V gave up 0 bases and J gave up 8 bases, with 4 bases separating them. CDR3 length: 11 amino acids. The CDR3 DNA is TGTGCCAGCAGCTTAGCCGAGGGCTACACCTTC. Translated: CASSLAEGYTF.

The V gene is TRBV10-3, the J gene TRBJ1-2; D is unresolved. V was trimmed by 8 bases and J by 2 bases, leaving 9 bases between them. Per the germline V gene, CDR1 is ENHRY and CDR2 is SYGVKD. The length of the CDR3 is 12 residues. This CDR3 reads CAIGSSNYGYTF. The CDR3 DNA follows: TGTGCCATCGGGTCTTCAAACTATGGCTACACCTTC.

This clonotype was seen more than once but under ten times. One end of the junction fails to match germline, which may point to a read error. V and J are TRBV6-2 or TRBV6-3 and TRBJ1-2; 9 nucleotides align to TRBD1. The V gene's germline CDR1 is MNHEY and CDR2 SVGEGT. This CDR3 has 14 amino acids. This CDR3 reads CASSPGQGNYGCTF. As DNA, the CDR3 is TGTGCCAGCAGCCCCGGACAGGGGAACTATGGCTGCACCTTC.

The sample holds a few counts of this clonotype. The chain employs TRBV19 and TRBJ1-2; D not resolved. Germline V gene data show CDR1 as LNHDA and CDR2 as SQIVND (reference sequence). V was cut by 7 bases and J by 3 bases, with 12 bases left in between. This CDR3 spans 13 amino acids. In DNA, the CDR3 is TGTGCCAGTACTCGGCGGGGAGACTATGGCTACACCTTC. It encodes CASTRRGDYGYTF.

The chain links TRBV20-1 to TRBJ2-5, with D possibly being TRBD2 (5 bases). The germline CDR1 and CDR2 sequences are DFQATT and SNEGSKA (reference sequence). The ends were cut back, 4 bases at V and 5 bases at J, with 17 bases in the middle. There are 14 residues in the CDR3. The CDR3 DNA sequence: TGCAGTGCTAAAAGACTAAATGTCGAGGAGACCCAGTACTTC. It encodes CSAKRLNVEETQYF.

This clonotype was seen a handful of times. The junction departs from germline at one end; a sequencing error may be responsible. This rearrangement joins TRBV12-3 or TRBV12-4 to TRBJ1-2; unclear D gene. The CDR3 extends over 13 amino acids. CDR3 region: CASSLDSYYGYTF. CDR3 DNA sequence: TGCGCCAGCAGCTTGGATAGCTACTATGGCTACACCTTC.

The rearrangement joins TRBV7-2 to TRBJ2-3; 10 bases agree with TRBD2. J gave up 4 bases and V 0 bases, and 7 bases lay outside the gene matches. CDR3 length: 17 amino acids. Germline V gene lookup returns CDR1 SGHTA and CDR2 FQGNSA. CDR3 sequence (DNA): TGTGCCAGCAGCTTAGCTCTTCGCCTAGCGGGGGCAGATACGCAGTATTTT. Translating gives CASSLALRLAGADTQYF.

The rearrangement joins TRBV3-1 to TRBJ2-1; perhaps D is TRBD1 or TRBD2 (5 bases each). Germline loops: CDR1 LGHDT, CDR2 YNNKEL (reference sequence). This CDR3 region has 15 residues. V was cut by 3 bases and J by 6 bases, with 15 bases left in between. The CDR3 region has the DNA TGTGCCAGCAGCCATCAGGGACGCCATGTCAATGAGCAGTTCTTC. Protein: CASSHQGRHVNEQFF.

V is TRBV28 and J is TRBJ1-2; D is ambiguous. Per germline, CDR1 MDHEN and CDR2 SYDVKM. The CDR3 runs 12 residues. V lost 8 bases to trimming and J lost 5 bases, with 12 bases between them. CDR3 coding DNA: TGTGCCAGCGGTGAGGGCCTATATGGCTACACCTTC. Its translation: CASGEGLYGYTF.

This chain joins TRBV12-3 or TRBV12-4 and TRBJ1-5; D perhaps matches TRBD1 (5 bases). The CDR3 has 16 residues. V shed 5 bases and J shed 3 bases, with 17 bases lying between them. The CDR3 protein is CASSLEGPGDNQPQHF. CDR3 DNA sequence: TGTGCCAGCAGTCTCGAGGGCCCGGGGGACAATCAGCCCCAGCATTTT.

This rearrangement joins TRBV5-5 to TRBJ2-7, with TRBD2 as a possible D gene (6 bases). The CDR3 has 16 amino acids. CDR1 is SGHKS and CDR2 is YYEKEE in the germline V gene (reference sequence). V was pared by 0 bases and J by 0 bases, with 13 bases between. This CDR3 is CASSLDLARSSYEQYF. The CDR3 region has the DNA TGTGCCAGCAGCTTGGACCTAGCGAGGAGCTCCTACGAGCAGTACTTC.

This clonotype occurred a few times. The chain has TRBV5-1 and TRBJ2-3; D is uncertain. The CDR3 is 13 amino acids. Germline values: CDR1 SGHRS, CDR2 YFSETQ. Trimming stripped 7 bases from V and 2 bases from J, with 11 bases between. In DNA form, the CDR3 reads TGCGCCAGCGAACTGGGGAACACAGATACGCAGTATTTT. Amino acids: CASELGNTDTQYF.

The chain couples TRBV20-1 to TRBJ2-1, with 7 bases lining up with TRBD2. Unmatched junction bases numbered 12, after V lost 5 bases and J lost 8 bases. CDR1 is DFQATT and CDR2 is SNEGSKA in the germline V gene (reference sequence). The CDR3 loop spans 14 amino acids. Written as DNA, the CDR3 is TGCAGTGCTTCCGGTGGACTAGTGAACTATGAGCAGTTCTTC. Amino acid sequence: CSASGGLVNYEQFF.

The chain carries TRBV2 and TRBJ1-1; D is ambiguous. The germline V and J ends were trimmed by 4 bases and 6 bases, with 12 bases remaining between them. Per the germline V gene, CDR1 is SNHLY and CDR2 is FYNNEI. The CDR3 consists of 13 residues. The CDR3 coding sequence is TGTGCCAGCAGTGTTGAAGGCAGTTCTGAAGCTTTCTTT. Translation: CASSVEGSSEAFF.

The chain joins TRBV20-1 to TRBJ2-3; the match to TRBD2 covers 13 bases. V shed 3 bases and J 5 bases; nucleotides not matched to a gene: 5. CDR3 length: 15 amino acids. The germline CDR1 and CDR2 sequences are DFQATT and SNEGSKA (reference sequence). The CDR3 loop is CSARGTSGEGDTQYF. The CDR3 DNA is TGCAGTGCTAGGGGGACTAGCGGGGAAGGAGATACGCAGTATTTT.

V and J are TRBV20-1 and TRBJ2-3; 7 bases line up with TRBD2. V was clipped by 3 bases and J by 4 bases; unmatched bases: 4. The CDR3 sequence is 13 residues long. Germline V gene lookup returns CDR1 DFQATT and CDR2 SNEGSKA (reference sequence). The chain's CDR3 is CSASALAADTQYF. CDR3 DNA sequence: TGCAGTGCTAGCGCGCTAGCGGCAGATACGCAGTATTTT.

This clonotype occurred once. In nucleotides, the CDR3 is TGTGCCAGCAGTCCACCGGGGAGCAGGGACTATGGCTACACCTTC. Its protein is CASSPPGSRDYGYTF. The V call is TRBV12-3 or TRBV12-4, the J call TRBJ1-2, with D possibly being TRBD1 (5 bases). The CDR3 length is 15 residues. Trimming took 5 bases from V and 3 from J, leaving 16 bases between them.

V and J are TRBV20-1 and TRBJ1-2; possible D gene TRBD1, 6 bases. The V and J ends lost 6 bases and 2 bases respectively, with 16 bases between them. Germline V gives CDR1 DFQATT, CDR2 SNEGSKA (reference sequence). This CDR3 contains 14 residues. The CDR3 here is CSARIGQPNYGYTF. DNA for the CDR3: TGCAGTGCGCGGATCGGACAGCCAAACTATGGCTACACCTTC.

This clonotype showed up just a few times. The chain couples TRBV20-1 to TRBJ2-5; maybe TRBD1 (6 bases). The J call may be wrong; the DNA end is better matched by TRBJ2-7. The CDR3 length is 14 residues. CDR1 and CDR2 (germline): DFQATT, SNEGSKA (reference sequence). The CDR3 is CSATPIRGNDEQYF. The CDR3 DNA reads TGCAGTGCTACACCGATCAGGGGAAACGACGAGCAGTACTTC.

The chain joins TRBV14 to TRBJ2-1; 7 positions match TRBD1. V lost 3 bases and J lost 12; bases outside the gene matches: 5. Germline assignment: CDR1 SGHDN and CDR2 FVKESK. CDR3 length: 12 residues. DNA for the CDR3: TGTGCCAGCAGCCAGGCGACAGGGCGGCAGTTCTTC. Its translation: CASSQATGRQFF. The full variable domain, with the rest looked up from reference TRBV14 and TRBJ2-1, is EAGVTQFPSHSVIEKGQTVTLRCDPISGHDNLYWYRRVMGKEIKFLLHFVKESKQDESGMPNNRFLAERTGGTYSTLKVQPAELEDSGVYFCASSQATGRQFFGPGTRLTVL.

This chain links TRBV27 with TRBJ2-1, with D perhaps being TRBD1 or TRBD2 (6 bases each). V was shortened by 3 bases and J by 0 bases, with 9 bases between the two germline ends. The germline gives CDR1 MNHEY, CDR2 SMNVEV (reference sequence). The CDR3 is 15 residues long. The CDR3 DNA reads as TGTGCCAGCAGTTTGAAGGGGGGCTCCTACAATGAGCAGTTCTTC. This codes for CASSLKGGSYNEQFF.

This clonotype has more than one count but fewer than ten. CDR3 protein: CASSQEGLAGWDEQYF. In DNA form, the CDR3 reads TGTGCCAGCAGCCAAGAGGGACTAGCGGGATGGGACGAGCAGTACTTC. V and J are TRBV4-2 and TRBJ2-7; 13 nucleotides line up with TRBD2. From germline, CDR1 is LGHNA and CDR2 YNFKEQ. The V segment lost 0 bases and the J segment 5 bases; nucleotides outside the gene matches: 4. CDR3 length equals 16 residues.

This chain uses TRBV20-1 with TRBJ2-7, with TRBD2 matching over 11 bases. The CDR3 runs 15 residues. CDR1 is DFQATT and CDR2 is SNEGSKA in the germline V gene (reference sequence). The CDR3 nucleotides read TGCAGCGTACGGGGGGGACTAGCGGATTCCTACGAGCAGTACTTC. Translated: CSVRGGLADSYEQYF.

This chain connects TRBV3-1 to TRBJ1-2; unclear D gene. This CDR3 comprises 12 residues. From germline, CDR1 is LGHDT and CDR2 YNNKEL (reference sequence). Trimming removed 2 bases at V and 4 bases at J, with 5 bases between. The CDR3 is CASSQWGYGYTF. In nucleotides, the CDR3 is TGTGCCAGCAGCCAATGGGGCTATGGCTACACCTTC.

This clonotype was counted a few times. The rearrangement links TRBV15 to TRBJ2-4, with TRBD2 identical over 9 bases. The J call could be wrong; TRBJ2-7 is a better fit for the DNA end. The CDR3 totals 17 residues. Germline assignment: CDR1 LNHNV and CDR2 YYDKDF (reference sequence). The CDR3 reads CATSRAGGGAVYYEQYF. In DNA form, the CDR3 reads TGTGCCACCAGCAGGGCCGGCGGGGGGGCTGTTTACTACGAGCAGTACTTC.

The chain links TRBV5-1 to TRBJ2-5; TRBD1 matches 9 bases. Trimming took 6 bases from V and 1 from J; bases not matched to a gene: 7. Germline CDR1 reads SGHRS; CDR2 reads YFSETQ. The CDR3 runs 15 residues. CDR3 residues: CASTRTGAAQETQYF. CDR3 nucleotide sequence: TGCGCCAGCACCCGGACAGGGGCTGCCCAAGAGACCCAGTACTTC.

In DNA form, the CDR3 reads TGCGCCAGCAGCTTGGAAGAGTCAGGATCCTACGAGCAGTACTTC. Translating it yields CASSLEESGSYEQYF. This rearrangement joins TRBV5-1 to TRBJ2-7; D unclear. CDR1 is SGHRS and CDR2 is YFSETQ in the germline V gene. With 0 bases removed from V and 1 base from J, the gap between germline ends came to 11 bases. CDR3 size: 15 residues.

CDR3 sequence (DNA): TGTGCCAGCAGTTCCGGACTAGCGGGAGTGAACGAGCAGTACTTC. As protein: CASSSGLAGVNEQYF. The chain combines TRBV12-3 or TRBV12-4 with TRBJ2-7, with 13 bases matching TRBD2. This CDR3 is built from 15 residues. V lost 4 bases and J lost 5; bases outside the gene matches: 5.

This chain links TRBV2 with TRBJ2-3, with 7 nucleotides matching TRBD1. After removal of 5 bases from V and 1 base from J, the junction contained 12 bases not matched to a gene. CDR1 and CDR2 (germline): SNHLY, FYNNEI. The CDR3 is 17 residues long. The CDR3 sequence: CASSQWDSTRRTDTQYF. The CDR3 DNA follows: TGTGCCAGCAGTCAATGGGACAGTACGCGTCGCACAGATACGCAGTATTTT. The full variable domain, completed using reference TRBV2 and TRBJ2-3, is EPEVTQTPSHQVTQMGQEVILRCVPISNHLYFYWYRQILGQKVEFLVSFYNNEISEKSEIFDDQFSVERPDGSNFTLKIRSTKLEDSAMYFCASSQWDSTRRTDTQYFGPGTRLTVL.

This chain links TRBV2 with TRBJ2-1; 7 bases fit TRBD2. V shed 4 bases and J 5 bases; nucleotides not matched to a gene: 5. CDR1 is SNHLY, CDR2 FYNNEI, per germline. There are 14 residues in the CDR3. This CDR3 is CASSGRDYHNEQFF. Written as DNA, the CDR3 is TGTGCCAGCAGTGGTAGGGACTACCACAATGAGCAGTTCTTC.